This section outlines one T cell receptor beta chain sequence together with its context. The ends were cut back, 3 bases at V and 6 bases at J, with 9 bases in the middle. Germline V CDR1 and CDR2: SGDLS, YYNGEE. The CDR3 is 13 amino acids. Clones were read by immunoSEQ multiplex PCR, and TCRdb kept only the in-frame ones, dropping some. In the table there are roughly 100,000 clones, approximately 81% of which are singletons. This sample was included in a study of blood T cell repertoires in COVID-19. The chain combines TRBV9 with TRBJ2-2; unclear D gene. This TCR was recovered from a human donor in a cohort sampled during active COVID-19. The specimen sequenced was peripheral blood. CDR3 nucleotide sequence: TGTGCCAGCAGCGACACGGGTGCCGGGGAGCTGTTTTTT. Its protein product is CASSDTGAGELFF.